These 26 T cell receptor beta chains were sequenced from one sample in a study of blood T cell repertoires in COVID-19. Data came from immunoSEQ multiplex PCR; TCRdb stores just in-frame clones and leaves some out. The repertoire holds about 68,000 clones, with approximately 88% as singletons. Specimen: peripheral blood. These receptors were obtained from a man in his fifties with active COVID-19.

This clone was found once. This chain joins TRBV27 and TRBJ2-7, with 10 bases aligning to TRBD2. J gave up 5 bases and V 8 bases, and 12 bases lay outside the gene matches. CDR3 length: 15 residues. Germline lookup yields CDR1 MNHEY and CDR2 SMNVEV (reference sequence). CDR3 amino acids: CASQKREGLIDEQYF. CDR3 DNA sequence: TGTGCCAGCCAAAAGCGGGAGGGCCTTATCGACGAGCAGTACTTC.

The gene calls are TRBV3-1 (or the pseudogene TRBV3-2) and TRBJ1-2, with D maybe TRBD1 (6 bases). The CDR3 consists of 17 residues. Germline lookup yields CDR1 LGHDT and CDR2 YNNKEL (reference sequence). Trimming removed 0 bases at V and 3 bases at J, with 17 bases between. This chain's CDR3 is CASSQERLGARDYGYTF. CDR3 coding DNA: TGTGCCAGCAGCCAAGAGCGTTTGGGGGCGCGGGACTATGGCTACACCTTC.

The chain uses TRBV2 and TRBJ2-5, with D possibly matching TRBD1 (6 bases). V was cut by 7 bases and J by 2 bases, with 14 bases left in between. CDR1 is SNHLY and CDR2 is FYNNEI in the germline V gene. CDR3 length: 14 amino acids. The CDR3 DNA is TGTGCCAGCACGGCGACAGGCAAACAAGAGACCCAGTACTTC. This gives the protein CASTATGKQETQYF.

This chain joins TRBV12-3 or TRBV12-4 and TRBJ2-1; 12 bases are a match to TRBD2. Trimming removed 7 bases from V and 10 bases from J; junction bases left unmatched: 5. The CDR3 contains 13 residues. The chain's CDR3 is CASNLLAGGEQFF. CDR3 sequence (DNA): TGTGCCAGCAACCTACTAGCGGGGGGAGAGCAGTTCTTC.

The chain is built from TRBV27 and TRBJ2-7, with 8 bases that match TRBD1. The CDR3 contains 14 residues. CDR1 is MNHEY and CDR2 is SMNVEV in the germline V gene (reference sequence). The V and J ends lost 5 bases and 6 bases, in that order; junction bases with no gene match: 9. The CDR3 nucleotides read TGTGCCAGCAGTGAGAGGACAGGGACTCGCGAGCAGTACTTC. Protein sequence: CASSERTGTREQYF.

This clone was recorded only once. This chain links TRBV7-9 with TRBJ2-7; 12 positions agree with TRBD1. CDR1 is SEHNR and CDR2 is FQNEAQ in the germline V gene (reference sequence). With 4 bases clipped from V and 5 bases from J, the junction kept 6 bases outside the gene matches. This CDR3 comprises 15 residues. The CDR3 coding sequence is TGTGCCAGCAGCTCATGGGGGACAGGGGGCGACGAGCAGTACTTC. This encodes CASSSWGTGGDEQYF. The full variable domain, with the rest looked up from reference TRBV7-9 and TRBJ2-7, is DTGVSQNPRHKITKRGQNVTFRCDPISEHNRLYWYRQTLGQGPEFLTYFQNEAQLEKSRLLSDRFSAERPKGSFSTLEIQRTEQGDSAMYLCASSSWGTGGDEQYFGPGTRLTVT.

The chain links TRBV19 to TRBJ1-4; 8 nucleotides line up with TRBD1. The junction had 14 bases not matched to a gene; V was cut back by 7 bases and J by 7 bases. There are 16 residues in the CDR3. The germline CDR1 and CDR2 sequences are LNHDA and SQIVND (reference sequence). This CDR3 is CASTKTGAGKIEKLFF. The DNA of the CDR3 is TGTGCCAGTACAAAGACAGGGGCGGGTAAAATTGAAAAACTGTTTTTT.

This clone was seen a single time. The chain recombines TRBV9 with TRBJ1-2, with 8 bases matching TRBD1. V lost 4 bases and J lost 7; bases outside the gene matches: 9. CDR3 length: 14 amino acids. The V gene's germline CDR1 is SGDLS and CDR2 YYNGEE. The CDR3 nucleotides read TGTGCCAGCAGCTCCAGGGGGCGTCTCTTTGGCTACACCTTC. This encodes CASSSRGRLFGYTF.

The chain has TRBV4-1 and TRBJ1-1; D is uncertain. Germline V gene data show CDR1 as MGHRA and CDR2 as YSYEKL. The V gene lost 4 bases and the J gene lost 5 bases, with 8 bases spanning the gap. CDR3 size: 12 residues. CDR3 in amino acids: CASSLGETEAFF. DNA for the CDR3: TGCGCCAGCAGCCTGGGAGAGACTGAAGCTTTCTTT.

The chain has TRBV7-2 and TRBJ2-7; D may be TRBD2 (7 bases). V lost 2 bases and J lost 1, with 21 bases in between. Germline lookup yields CDR1 SGHTA and CDR2 FQGNSA. The length of the CDR3 is 18 residues. The CDR3 nucleotides are TGTGCCAGCAGCTTATGGGTTTCGGGGGCTAGCGGTTCCTACGAGCAGTACTTC. It translates to CASSLWVSGASGSYEQYF.

The rearrangement uses TRBV24-1 and TRBJ2-3, with 12 bases aligning to TRBD2. The CDR3 sequence is 14 residues long. V was clipped by 6 bases and J by 3 bases; unmatched bases: 0. Germline V gene lookup returns CDR1 KGHDR and CDR2 SFDVKD. This chain's CDR3 is CATSTSGRTDTQYF. CDR3 sequence (DNA): TGTGCCACCAGTACTAGCGGGAGGACAGATACGCAGTATTTT.

The V call is TRBV4-2, the J call TRBJ1-6, with 7 nucleotides matching TRBD1. From germline, CDR1 is LGHNA and CDR2 YNFKEQ. This CDR3 is 14 amino acids long. Trimming at V came to 2 bases and at J to 10 bases, leaving 5 bases not matched to a gene. The CDR3 loop is CASSQRQGGSPLHF. CDR3 coding DNA: TGTGCCAGCAGCCAAAGACAGGGTGGGTCACCCCTCCACTTT.

This chain links TRBV5-1 with TRBJ2-6, with a possible D match to TRBD1 (6 bases). Trimming took 1 base from V and 4 from J, leaving 12 bases between them. Germline V gene lookup returns CDR1 SGHRS and CDR2 YFSETQ. The CDR3 consists of 16 residues. The DNA for the CDR3 is TGCGCCAGCAGCTTGAAACAGGGTTTCGGGGCCAACGTCCTGACTTTC. Translated, it gives CASSLKQGFGANVLTF.

The chain uses TRBV18 and TRBJ1-4; 7 positions agree with TRBD1. V was clipped by 3 bases and J by 5 bases; unmatched bases: 15. The germline CDR1 and CDR2 sequences are KGHSH and LQKENI. The CDR3 totals 18 residues. The CDR3 DNA reads as TGTGCCAGCTCACCCCCTGGGACCCTGACAGGGCAGAATGAAAAACTGTTTTTT. Translating it yields CASSPPGTLTGQNEKLFF.

CDR3 amino acids: CASRTGTGSYEQYF. In nucleotides, the CDR3 is TGTGCCAGCAGAACCGGGACAGGGTCCTACGAGCAGTACTTC. The chain joins TRBV5-4 to TRBJ2-7, with 9 bases aligning to TRBD1. The CDR3 covers 14 residues. Germline lookup yields CDR1 SGHNT and CDR2 YYREEE (reference sequence). J was trimmed by 1 base and V by 5 bases; bases with no gene match: 4. The whole variable domain, remainder taken from reference TRBV5-4 and TRBJ2-7, is ETGVTQSPTHLIKTRGQQVTLRCSSQSGHNTVSWYQQALGQGPQFIFQYYREEENGRGNFPPRFSGLQFPNYSSELNVNALELDDSALYLCASRTGTGSYEQYFGPGTRLTVT.

The V and J genes are TRBV4-1 and TRBJ2-5; 8 positions match TRBD2. Germline CDR1 is MGHRA and CDR2 is YSYEKL. V gave up 4 bases and J gave up 2 bases; unmatched junction bases: 3. There are 14 residues in the CDR3. In DNA form, the CDR3 reads TGCGCCAGCAGCCCAACTAGCGGACAAGAGACCCAGTACTTC. It is translated as CASSPTSGQETQYF.

V and J are TRBV5-1 and TRBJ2-1; D is unresolved. Germline CDR1 is SGHRS and CDR2 is YFSETQ. The CDR3 has 14 residues. V was clipped by 0 bases and J by 9 bases, with 13 bases between them. CDR3 in DNA: TGCGCCAGCAGCTTGGGACTTACCTTAACTGAGCAGTTCTTC. It specifies CASSLGLTLTEQFF.

This clone has a single count. The CDR3 here is CASNRGGYEQYF. The CDR3 DNA sequence: TGTGCCAGCAATAGGGGTGGCTACGAGCAGTACTTC. The gene calls are TRBV6-6 and TRBJ2-7, with a tentative D call TRBD1 (5 bases). The CDR3 totals 12 residues. V dropped 7 bases and J dropped 3 bases, with 10 bases sitting between them. CDR1 is MNHNY and CDR2 is SVGAGI in the germline V gene (reference sequence).

V and J are TRBV6-2 or TRBV6-3 and TRBJ2-7, with 8 positions matching TRBD2. Germline CDR1 and CDR2: MNHEY and SVGEGT. The V and J ends lost 2 bases and 0 bases, in that order; junction bases with no gene match: 0. The CDR3 extends over 14 amino acids. CDR3 in DNA: TGTGCCAGCAGTTACACTAGCGGCTCCTACGAGCAGTACTTC. Translated, it gives CASSYTSGSYEQYF.

The V gene is TRBV7-9, the J gene TRBJ1-4, with TRBD1 matching 11 bases. The CDR3 is 15 amino acids. Germline values: CDR1 SEHNR, CDR2 FQNEAQ (reference sequence). With 5 bases clipped from V and 8 bases from J, the junction kept 7 bases outside the gene matches. CDR3 nucleotides: TGTGCCAGCAGCCCTCCGGGACAGGGGGGGGAAAAACTGTTTTTT. This gives the protein CASSPPGQGGEKLFF. Supplemented by reference TRBV7-9 and TRBJ1-4, the full variable domain reads DTGVSQNPRHKITKRGQNVTFRCDPISEHNRLYWYRQTLGQGPEFLTYFQNEAQLEKSRLLSDRFSAERPKGSFSTLEIQRTEQGDSAMYLCASSPPGQGGEKLFFGSGTQLSVL.

This chain joins TRBV15 and TRBJ2-7, with D tentatively TRBD2 (5 bases). The CDR3 is made up of 17 amino acids. CDR1 LNHNV and CDR2 YYDKDF come from the germline V gene (reference sequence). V was cut by 4 bases and J by 7 bases, with 26 bases left in between. CDR3 protein: CATSTRREPGRAREQYF. CDR3 nucleotides: TGTGCCACCAGCACCCGAAGGGAGCCCGGTAGGGCGCGGGAGCAGTACTTC.

This rearrangement joins TRBV30 to TRBJ2-7; perhaps TRBD2 as D (5 bases). V lost 2 bases to trimming and J lost 2 bases, with 10 bases between them. The CDR3 length is 13 residues. Germline V gene lookup returns CDR1 GTSNPN and CDR2 SVGIG (reference sequence). DNA of the CDR3: TGTGCCTGGAGTTTGGAGGCCCCCTACGAGCAGTACTTC. Amino acid sequence: CAWSLEAPYEQYF.

The chain employs TRBV7-8 and TRBJ2-5; no reliable D call. The germline V gene encodes CDR1 SGHVS and CDR2 FQNEAQ. CDR3 size: 14 residues. V shed 1 base and J shed 1 base, with 7 bases lying between them. This CDR3 reads CASSLGRIQETQYF. The DNA for the CDR3 is TGTGCCAGCAGCTTAGGCAGGATCCAAGAGACCCAGTACTTC.

V gene TRBV19 combines with J gene TRBJ1-5; D is unclear. With 3 bases removed from V and 7 bases from J, the gap between germline ends came to 13 bases. Germline V gives CDR1 LNHDA, CDR2 SQIVND (reference sequence). The CDR3 contains 14 residues. The CDR3, as DNA: TGTGCCAGTAGTATCCGGGTTACGAGACAGCCCCAGCATTTT. Translated: CASSIRVTRQPQHF.

The chain employs TRBV6-5 and TRBJ2-1, with D perhaps TRBD2 (5 bases). Germline V lookup: CDR1 MNHEY, CDR2 SVGAGI. The CDR3 contains 13 residues. V shed 0 bases and J shed 9 bases, with 9 bases lying between them. The CDR3 DNA reads TGTGCCAGCAGTTACTCGACGGGGAGTGAGCAGTTCTTC. Protein sequence: CASSYSTGSEQFF.

The chain recombines TRBV29-1 with TRBJ2-5; D is possibly TRBD1 or TRBD2 (5 bases each). The CDR3 covers 12 residues. Trimming pared 7 bases from V and 5 bases from J, leaving 14 bases between. Germline loops: CDR1 SQVTM, CDR2 ANQGSEA. This CDR3 reads CSAGRFEETQYF. In nucleotides, the CDR3 is TGCAGCGCGGGGCGGTTTGAGGAGACCCAGTACTTC. Looking up the rest from reference TRBV29-1 and TRBJ2-5 gives the full variable domain: SAVISQKPSRDICQRGTSLTIQCQVDSQVTMMFWYRQQPGQSLTLIATANQGSEATYESGFVIDKFPISRPNLTFSTLTVSNMSPEDSSIYLCSAGRFEETQYFGPGTRLLVL.